The clone carrying this T cell receptor (beta chain) was counted between two and nine times. Its antigen is undetermined. The CDR3 totals 13 residues. CDR1 and CDR2 from the germline V gene are SGHTA and FQGNSA. V dropped 4 bases and J dropped 4; count of bases not matched to a gene: 2. The entry originates in a study of human T cells and chemical hapten exposure. Study overall: Mainly, slight library volume differences in the pool made TCR yields vary. Study-level points and caveats: Those TCRs sitting above 1 in 1000 frequency stayed the same with DPC sensitization.

Total RNA was extracted from unfractionated whole blood. Original processing methods: From about 22,000 to 700,000 TCRs were found per sample, with a median of about 100,000. TCRdb reanalysed the 5' RACE reads using MiXCR and keeps one entry per CDR3 protein. TCRdb, not the authors, supplied the V and J calls. Among around 100,000 distinct CDR3 sequences listed, more than 15% were seen once. This TCR was sampled from a human donor in good health. This chain uses TRBV7-2 with TRBJ1-1, with 8 bases lining up with TRBD1. CDR3 nucleotide sequence: TGTGCCAGCAGCTGGACAGGGACCACTGAAGCTTTCTTT. This translates into CASSWTGTTEAFF.